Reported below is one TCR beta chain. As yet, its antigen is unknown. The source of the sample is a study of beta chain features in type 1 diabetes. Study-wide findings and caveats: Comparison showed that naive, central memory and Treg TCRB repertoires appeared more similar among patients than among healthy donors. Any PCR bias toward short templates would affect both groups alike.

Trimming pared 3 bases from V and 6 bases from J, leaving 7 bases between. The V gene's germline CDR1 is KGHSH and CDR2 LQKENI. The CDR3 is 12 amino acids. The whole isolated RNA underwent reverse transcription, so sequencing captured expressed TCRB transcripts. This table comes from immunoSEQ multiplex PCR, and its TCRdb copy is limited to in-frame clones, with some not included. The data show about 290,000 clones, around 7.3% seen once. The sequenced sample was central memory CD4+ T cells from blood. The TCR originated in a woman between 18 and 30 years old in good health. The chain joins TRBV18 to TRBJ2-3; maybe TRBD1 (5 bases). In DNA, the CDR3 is TGTGCCAGCTCACCGCAGGGCGATACGCAGTATTTT. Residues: CASSPQGDTQYF.